The 9 T cell receptor beta chains below were found in one sample sequenced in a study of T cell repertoires in cytomegalovirus infection. Antigens of these TCRs are unknown. TCRdb recomputed calls from the reads with MiXCR, one row per CDR3 protein. The top ten hold roughly 77% of the sample, which has some 99,000 distinct CDR3 sequences, approximately 28% seen once. This specimen was CD8+ T cells from cultured PBMCs, taken from culture after CMV antigen stimulation. Receptors were obtained from a human donor in good health (CMV status not recorded). Some clones in this sample may be carry-over from other donors' samples.

This sequence joins TRBV2 and TRBJ2-5; tentative D call: TRBD1 (5 bases). Germline V lookup: CDR1 SNHLY, CDR2 FYNNEI. V gave up 10 bases and J gave up 0 bases, with 9 bases separating them. CDR3 length: 12 amino acids. CDR3 loop: CAILDNQETQYF. CDR3 sequence (DNA): TGTGCCATCTTGGACAACCAAGAGACCCAGTACTTC.

V gene TRBV7-2 combines with J gene TRBJ1-1; D possibly corresponds to TRBD1 (5 bases). This CDR3 has 12 amino acids. Germline CDR1 reads SGHTA; CDR2 reads FQGNSA. Trimming took 1 base from V and 11 from J, leaving 11 bases between them. CDR3: CASSLDRRGAFF. The CDR3, as DNA: TGTGCCAGCAGCTTAGACAGGAGAGGCGCTTTCTTT.

Here the CDR3 reads CASRDGAFNYGYTF. The CDR3 DNA reads TGTGCCAGCAGGGATGGGGCCTTTAACTATGGCTACACCTTC. This chain uses TRBV7-2 with TRBJ1-2, with a tentative D call TRBD1 (5 bases). The germline gives CDR1 SGHTA, CDR2 FQGNSA. The CDR3 loop spans 14 amino acids. Trimming stripped 6 bases from V and 1 base from J, with 12 bases between.

CDR3 loop: CASSLGKDYQETQYF. The CDR3, as DNA: TGTGCCAGCAGCTTAGGGAAGGATTACCAAGAGACCCAGTACTTC. The chain is built from TRBV7-9 and TRBJ2-5; D not certain. V shed 1 base and J shed 0 bases, with 9 bases lying between them. The CDR3 spans 15 residues. CDR1 is SEHNR and CDR2 is FQNEAQ in the germline V gene (reference sequence).

The gene calls are TRBV7-9 and TRBJ2-7; possible D gene TRBD2, 6 bases. CDR1 SEHNR and CDR2 FQNEAQ come from the germline V gene (reference sequence). The CDR3 is made up of 15 amino acids. Between the trimmed V and J ends, which lost 5 bases and 2 bases, there was a span of 16 bases. CDR3: CASSLLHSGAYEQYF. As DNA, the CDR3 is TGTGCCAGCAGCCTCCTCCATAGCGGAGCCTACGAGCAGTACTTC.

The chain is built from TRBV2 and TRBJ2-3, with D uncertain. The germline gives CDR1 SNHLY, CDR2 FYNNEI. The CDR3 totals 12 residues. Trimming took off 6 bases at V and 5 bases at J, with 9 bases between the two ends. The CDR3 region is CASRDELDTQYF. The DNA for the CDR3 is TGTGCCAGCAGGGACGAACTAGATACGCAGTATTTT.

The table lists this clonotype with a count of one. The V gene is TRBV7-2, the J gene TRBJ1-1; D is ambiguous. CDR3 length: 15 residues. Germline V gene sequence: CDR1 SGHTA, CDR2 FQGNSA. V lost 5 bases and J lost 3, with 16 bases in between. The CDR3 sequence: CASSRSRVSDTEAFF. For the CDR3, the DNA is TGTGCCAGCAGCCGGAGCCGGGTTTCCGACACTGAAGCTTTCTTT.

V usage is TRBV4-1 and J usage is TRBJ2-7; D is ambiguous. Germline V gene sequence: CDR1 MGHRA, CDR2 YSYEKL. The V end was cut by 0 bases, the J end by 1 base, with 7 bases between. The CDR3 consists of 14 residues. The CDR3 here is CASSQEVRSYEQYF. CDR3 bases: TGCGCCAGCAGCCAAGAAGTCAGGTCCTACGAGCAGTACTTC.

This clonotype showed up many times. V gene TRBV28 combines with J gene TRBJ1-1; weak D call: TRBD1 (6 bases). CDR1 is MDHEN, CDR2 SYDVKM, per germline. This CDR3 is 15 amino acids long. V dropped 3 bases and J dropped 6 bases, with 17 bases sitting between them. The CDR3 DNA reads TGTGCCAGCAGTTTCTACACCGGGGGCCCCGCTGAAGCTTTCTTT. Its protein product is CASSFYTGGPAEAFF.